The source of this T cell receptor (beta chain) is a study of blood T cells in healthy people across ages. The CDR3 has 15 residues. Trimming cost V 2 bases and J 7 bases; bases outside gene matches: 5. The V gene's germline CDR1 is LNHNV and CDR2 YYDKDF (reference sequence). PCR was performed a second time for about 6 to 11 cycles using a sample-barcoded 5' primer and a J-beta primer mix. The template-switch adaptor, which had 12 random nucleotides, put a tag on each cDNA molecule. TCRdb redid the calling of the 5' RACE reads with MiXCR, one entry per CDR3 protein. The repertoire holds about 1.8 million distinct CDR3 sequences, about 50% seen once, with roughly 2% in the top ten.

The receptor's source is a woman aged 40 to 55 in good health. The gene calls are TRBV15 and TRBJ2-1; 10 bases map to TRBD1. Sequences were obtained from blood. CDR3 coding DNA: TGTGCCACCAGCAGAACGACAGGGGGCCGAAATGAGCAGTTCTTC. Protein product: CATSRTTGGRNEQFF.